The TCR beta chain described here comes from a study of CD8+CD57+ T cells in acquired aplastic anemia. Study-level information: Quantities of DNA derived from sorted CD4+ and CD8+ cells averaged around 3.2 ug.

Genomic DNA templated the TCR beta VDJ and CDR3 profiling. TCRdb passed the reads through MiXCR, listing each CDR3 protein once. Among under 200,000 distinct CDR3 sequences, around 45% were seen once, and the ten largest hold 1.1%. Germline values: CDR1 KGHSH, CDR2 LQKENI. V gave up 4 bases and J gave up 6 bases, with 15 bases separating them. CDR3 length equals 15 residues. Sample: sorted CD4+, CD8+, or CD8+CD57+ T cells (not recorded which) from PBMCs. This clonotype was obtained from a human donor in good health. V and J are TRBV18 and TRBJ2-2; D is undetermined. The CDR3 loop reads CASSLQTGGPGELFF. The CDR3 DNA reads TGTGCCAGCTCACTACAAACTGGTGGTCCCGGGGAGCTGTTTTTT.